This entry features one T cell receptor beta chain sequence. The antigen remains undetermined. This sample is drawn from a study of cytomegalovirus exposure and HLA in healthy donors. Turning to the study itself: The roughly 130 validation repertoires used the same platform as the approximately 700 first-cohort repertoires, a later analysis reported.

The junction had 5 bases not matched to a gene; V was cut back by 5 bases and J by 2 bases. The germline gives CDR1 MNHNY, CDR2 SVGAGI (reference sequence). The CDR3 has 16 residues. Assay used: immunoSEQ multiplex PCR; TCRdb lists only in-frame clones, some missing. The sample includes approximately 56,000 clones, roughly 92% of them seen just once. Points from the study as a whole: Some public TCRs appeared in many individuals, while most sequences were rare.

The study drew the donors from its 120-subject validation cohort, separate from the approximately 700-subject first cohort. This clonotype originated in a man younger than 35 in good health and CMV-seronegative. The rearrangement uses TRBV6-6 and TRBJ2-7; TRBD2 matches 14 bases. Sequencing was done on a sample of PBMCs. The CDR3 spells CASSRGLAGAPYEQYF. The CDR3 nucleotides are TGTGCCAGCAGTCGGGGACTAGCGGGAGCCCCCTACGAGCAGTACTTC.